Below, 14 T cell receptor beta chains from the same sample are listed, as sequenced in a study of glioma-infiltrating T cells after dendritic cell vaccination. Measured with immunoSEQ multiplex PCR; TCRdb has only the in-frame clones, and not every one. The table shows about 73,000 clones, with roughly 82% occurring only once. Sequences were derived from blood, sampled before dendritic cell vaccination. The origin of the receptors is a human donor with glioblastoma.

The chain couples TRBV5-5 to TRBJ1-5; D unclear. CDR3 length: 15 amino acids. Trimming stripped 1 base from V and 3 bases from J, with 11 bases between. Germline V lookup: CDR1 SGHKS, CDR2 YYEKEE (reference sequence). The CDR3 DNA sequence: TGTGCCAGCAGCTTGATGGACGGGAACAATCAGCCCCAGCATTTT. This sequence encodes CASSLMDGNNQPQHF.

The chain links TRBV7-2 to TRBJ2-1, with D possibly TRBD2 on 5 matching bases. Trimming pared 5 bases from V and 3 bases from J, leaving 11 bases between. CDR1 and CDR2 from the germline V gene are SGHTA and FQGNSA. There are 14 residues in the CDR3. For the CDR3, the DNA is TGTGCCAGCAGCCCCGCCGCGGGCTACAATGAGCAGTTCTTC. This gives the protein CASSPAAGYNEQFF.

The V and J genes are TRBV5-1 and TRBJ2-3; D uncertain. The ends were cut back, 3 bases at V and 5 bases at J, with 13 bases in the middle. Germline V CDR1 and CDR2: SGHRS, YFSETQ. The CDR3 contains 14 residues. The CDR3 loop reads CASSSLHLRDTQYF. Here the CDR3 DNA reads TGCGCCAGCAGCTCCCTCCACCTGAGAGATACGCAGTATTTT.

V gene TRBV5-6 combines with J gene TRBJ2-1, with 13 bases identical to TRBD2. Unmatched junction bases numbered 5, after V lost 4 bases and J lost 1 base. This CDR3 contains 17 residues. Germline V gene sequence: CDR1 SGHDT, CDR2 YYEEEE. CDR3 sequence (DNA): TGTGCCAGCAGCCTTCGGACTAGCGGGAGTTCCTACAATGAGCAGTTCTTC. Translating gives CASSLRTSGSSYNEQFF.

The J gene is TRBJ2-2, the V gene TRBV12-5, with 8 nucleotides matching TRBD1. With V trimmed by 4 bases and J by 3 bases, 4 bases remained unmatched. The CDR3 spans 15 residues. From germline, CDR1 is LGHNT and CDR2 FRNRAP. CDR3 in DNA: TGTGCTAGTGGTTCAGGGGGCAAGGACACCGGGGAGCTGTTTTTT. Its protein product is CASGSGGKDTGELFF.

This clone was observed a single time. The chain links TRBV10-1 to TRBJ2-1; TRBD2 agrees at 12 bases. This CDR3 spans 18 amino acids. V lost 2 bases to trimming and J lost 0 bases; unmatched junction nucleotides: 5. Germline V gene data show CDR1 as WNHNN and CDR2 as SYGVQD (reference sequence). DNA for the CDR3: TGCGCCAGCAGTGAGACTAGCGGGGGGCACCGCTCCTACAATGAGCAGTTCTTC. It translates to CASSETSGGHRSYNEQFF.

This clone appeared a few times. The genes are TRBV5-4 and TRBJ1-2; D unresolved. The germline V gene has CDR1 SGHNT and CDR2 YYREEE (reference sequence). This CDR3 region has 12 residues. V dropped 5 bases and J dropped 7 bases, with 12 bases sitting between them. This chain's CDR3 is CASRGGLGGYTF. In DNA form, the CDR3 reads TGTGCCAGCAGAGGAGGGTTGGGTGGCTACACCTTC. Full variable domain (rest looked up from reference TRBV5-4 and TRBJ1-2): ETGVTQSPTHLIKTRGQQVTLRCSSQSGHNTVSWYQQALGQGPQFIFQYYREEENGRGNFPPRFSGLQFPNYSSELNVNALELDDSALYLCASRGGLGGYTFGSGTRLTVV.

In its sample, this clone was seen once. The chain uses TRBV19 and TRBJ1-2; the D is unclear. The CDR3 length is 13 residues. V lost 0 bases to trimming and J lost 7 bases, with 9 bases between them. Germline assignment: CDR1 LNHDA and CDR2 SQIVND (reference sequence). The CDR3 loop is CASSIERAGGYTF. CDR3 nucleotide sequence: TGTGCCAGTAGTATAGAACGGGCGGGTGGCTACACCTTC.

For the CDR3, the DNA is TGCGCCAGCAGCCCAACTTTCAGGACAGGGGGTTATAATGAGCAGTTCTTC. Encoded protein: CASSPTFRTGGYNEQFF. V usage is TRBV5-1 and J usage is TRBJ2-1, with 10 bases aligning to TRBD1. V gave up 4 bases and J gave up 7 bases; unmatched junction bases: 14. Germline CDR1 reads SGHRS; CDR2 reads YFSETQ. The CDR3 covers 17 residues.

J is TRBJ1-2 and V is TRBV28, with no clear D. There are 12 residues in the CDR3. V was cut by 4 bases and J by 4 bases, with 7 bases left in between. The germline CDR1 and CDR2 sequences are MDHEN and SYDVKM. CDR3 nucleotide sequence: TGTGCCAGCAGTTCCAGTATCTATGGCTACACCTTC. It specifies CASSSSIYGYTF.

The chain links TRBV7-2 to TRBJ2-2, with D possibly being TRBD2 (7 bases). In germline, CDR1 is SGHTA, CDR2 FQGNSA. Trimming took off 7 bases at V and 1 base at J, with 13 bases between the two ends. The CDR3 extends over 15 amino acids. The CDR3 DNA sequence: TGTGCCAGCACCAACGGGGGGCTGAACACCGGGGAGCTGTTTTTT. Protein sequence: CASTNGGLNTGELFF.

The J gene is TRBJ2-1, the V gene TRBV25-1, with 8 positions matching TRBD2. V lost 1 base to trimming and J lost 4 bases; unmatched junction nucleotides: 9. CDR3 size: 17 residues. The germline CDR1 and CDR2 sequences are MGHDK and SYGVNS. This chain's CDR3 is CASSEFGTSGSYNEQFF. The CDR3 coding sequence is TGTGCCAGCAGTGAATTCGGAACCAGCGGGAGTTACAATGAGCAGTTCTTC.

V is TRBV27 and J is TRBJ2-6; D ambiguous. CDR3 size: 13 residues. The germline gives CDR1 MNHEY, CDR2 SMNVEV (reference sequence). The ends were cut back, 3 bases at V and 2 bases at J, with 2 bases in the middle. CDR3: CASSFTGANVLTF. CDR3 coding DNA: TGTGCCAGCAGTTTCACTGGGGCCAACGTCCTGACTTTC.

J is TRBJ2-5 and V is TRBV2; TRBD1 is a possible D gene (6 bases). The CDR3 consists of 15 residues. V lost 7 bases and J 1 base, leaving 16 bases between the germline ends. The germline gives CDR1 SNHLY, CDR2 FYNNEI. CDR3 DNA: TGTGCCAGCATTCTCGAGAGGGGGAGCCAAGAGACCCAGTACTTC. Amino acid sequence: CASILERGSQETQYF.